Ten or more counts support the clone carrying this T cell receptor (beta chain). What it binds is not known. The V gene lost 4 bases and the J gene lost 0 bases, with 16 bases spanning the gap. CDR1 is DFQATT and CDR2 is SNEGSKA in the germline V gene (reference sequence). The CDR3 loop spans 16 amino acids. Notes on the study in general: In terms of TCR gene usage, tumor memory CD4+ T cells clustered together with blood and lymph node memory CD4+ cells, as well as with lymph node naive CD4+ cells. Greatest tumor Treg TCR overlap was with tumor naive CD4+ cells. The larger-cohort validation was restricted to a single TCR beta V-J rearrangement rather than whole repertoires.

Semi-nested PCR with Nested Universal Primer A followed constant-region reverse priming of full-length variable regions. From the 5' RACE reads, TCRdb called clonotypes with MiXCR, one entry per CDR3 protein. The sample holds roughly 20,000 distinct CDR3 sequences, more than 25% seen once. The sequence was obtained from a female donor with breast cancer. Source material: tumor-infiltrating naive CD4+ T cells sorted from the breast tumor. Subset described: naive CD4+ T cells, CD4+CD45RA+CD25-. The chain uses TRBV20-1 and TRBJ1-5, with D perhaps TRBD1 (5 bases). CDR3 in amino acids: CSANDRLRYSNQPQHF. In nucleotides, the CDR3 is TGCAGTGCTAATGACAGACTCCGATATAGCAATCAGCCCCAGCATTTT.